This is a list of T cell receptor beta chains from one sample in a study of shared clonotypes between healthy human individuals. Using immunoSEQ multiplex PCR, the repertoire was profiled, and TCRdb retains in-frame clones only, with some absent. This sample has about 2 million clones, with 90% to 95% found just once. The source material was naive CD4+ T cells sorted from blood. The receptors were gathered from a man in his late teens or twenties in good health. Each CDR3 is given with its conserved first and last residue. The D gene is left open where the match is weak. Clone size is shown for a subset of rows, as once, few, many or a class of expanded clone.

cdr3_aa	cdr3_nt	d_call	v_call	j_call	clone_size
CASSPGGDRPPYEQYF	TGCGCCAGCAGCCCCGGGGGGGACAGACCCCCCTACGAGCAGTACTTC	NA	TRBV5-1	TRBJ2-7	NA
CASSQEGTSSLRIYTQYF	TGCGCCAGCAGCCAAGAGGGGACTAGCTCCTTAAGAATATATACGCAGTATTTT	TRBD2	TRBV4-3	TRBJ2-3	NA
CASSPREGQADTQYF	TGTGCCAGCAGCCCCCGGGAGGGCCAGGCAGATACGCAGTATTTT	TRBD2	TRBV7-9	TRBJ2-3	NA
CSVIPQLTDRGEQYF	TGCAGCGTGATCCCGCAGCTGACAGACCGCGGGGAGCAGTACTTC	NA	TRBV29-1	TRBJ2-7	NA
CASSVGPGELFF	TGCGCCAGCAGTGTTGGTCCCGGGGAGCTGTTTTTT	NA	TRBV10-2	TRBJ2-2	NA
CASSIPTGPQETQYF	TGTGCCAGTAGTATACCGACAGGGCCCCAAGAGACCCAGTACTTC	TRBD1	TRBV19	TRBJ2-5	NA
CASSENGRGTEAFF	TGTGCCAGCAGTGAAAACGGCAGGGGGACTGAAGCTTTCTTT	TRBD1	TRBV2	TRBJ1-1	once
CASSLGASNYGYTF	TGTGCCAGCAGCTTAGGGGCATCTAACTATGGCTACACCTTC	NA	TRBV11-2	TRBJ1-2	NA
CASRNYRGMDGYTF	TGTGCCAGCAGGAATTACAGGGGCATGGATGGCTACACCTTC	TRBD1	TRBV6-1	TRBJ1-2	NA
CAWSEVWPLTYEQYF	TGTGCCTGGAGTGAGGTTTGGCCATTGACCTACGAGCAGTACTTC	NA	TRBV30	TRBJ2-7	NA
CSVVGIYGYTF	TGCAGCGTTGTAGGGATCTATGGCTACACCTTC	NA	TRBV29-1	TRBJ1-2	NA
CSVGEGGTETQYF	TGCAGCGTTGGCGAGGGTGGGACGGAGACCCAGTACTTC	NA	TRBV29-1	TRBJ2-5	NA
CASGPSTGEQPQHF	TGTGCTAGTGGTCCAAGTACAGGGGAACAGCCCCAGCATTTT	TRBD1	TRBV12-5	TRBJ1-5	NA
CASGLGFTEAFF	TGTGCCAGCGGGTTGGGATTCACTGAAGCTTTCTTT	NA	TRBV28	TRBJ1-1	NA
CASSPSTGIGNQPQHF	TGTGCCAGCAGCCCCTCGACAGGAATAGGCAATCAGCCCCAGCATTTT	NA	TRBV27	TRBJ1-5	NA
CASSPRPGLVYEQYF	TGTGCCAGCAGCCCCCGACCCGGACTAGTCTACGAGCAGTACTTC	TRBD2	TRBV7-2	TRBJ2-7	NA
CASSGGTGVTGELFF	TGTGCCAGCAGTGGAGGGACAGGGGTAACCGGGGAGCTGTTTTTT	TRBD1	TRBV6-1	TRBJ2-2	NA
CASSFGTQETQYF	TGTGCTAGCAGCTTCGGGACCCAAGAGACCCAGTACTTC	NA	TRBV7-7	TRBJ2-5	NA
CASSLEGRGNSPLHF	TGTGCCAGCAGCTTAGAGGGGAGGGGCAATTCACCCCTCCACTTT	NA	TRBV13	TRBJ1-6	NA
CASSLSGHSYEQYF	TGCGCCAGCAGCTTGTCCGGGCACTCCTACGAGCAGTACTTC	NA	TRBV5-1	TRBJ2-7	NA